This is a list of T cell receptor beta chains from one sample in a study of B cell selection in AIRE deficiency. Assay used: immunoSEQ multiplex PCR; TCRdb lists only in-frame clones, some missing. This table holds 13,000 to 15,000 clones, under 95% found once. The sequenced material came from Tregs sorted from PBMCs. The source of these receptors is a human donor with AIRE deficiency. Each CDR3 is given with its conserved first and last residue. D genes are given only for firm matches. Expanded clones are given a class, and other clones once, few, many or no size at all.

TRBD1,TRBJ1-2,-,TRBV5-1,TGCGCCAGCAGCTTAGGTGCCAGGGGGCGCCCTGATGGCTACACCTTC,CASSLGARGRPDGYTF
-,TRBJ1-1,once,TRBV5-1,TGCGCCAGCAGCCCTGGTGCAGCCCAGTATGTGAACACTGAAGCTTTCTTT,CASSPGAAQYVNTEAFF
-,TRBJ2-7,-,TRBV18,TGTGCCAGCTCACCACCCCCATGGCAGATCATCGAGCAGTACTTC,CASSPPPWQIIEQYF
TRBD2,TRBJ2-1,-,TRBV19,TGTGCCAGTAGTACCAGTCCGGGGAGGGGCAATGAGCAGTTCTTC,CASSTSPGRGNEQFF
-,TRBJ1-5,-,TRBV28,TGTGCCAGCCCAACATCGACCCCGTGGGACCCCCAGCATTTT,CASPTSTPWDPQHF
TRBD1,TRBJ2-7,-,TRBV4-3,TGCGCCAGCAGCCTCTTAGGGACAGGGGTTTCCGAGCAGTACTTC,CASSLLGTGVSEQYF
-,TRBJ1-4,-,TRBV4-3,TGCGCCAGCAGCCAAGATGGGGCAGGGGCTATTAATGAAAAACTGTTTTTT,CASSQDGAGAINEKLFF
-,TRBJ2-1,-,TRBV7-3,TGTGCCAGCAGCTTAAATGGGTTGTTAGGCAATGAGCAGTTCTTC,CASSLNGLLGNEQFF
-,TRBJ1-5,-,TRBV28,TGTGCCAGCAGTTTAGCCGGGGCCGATCAGCCCCAGCATTTT,CASSLAGADQPQHF
-,TRBJ1-1,-,TRBV6-5,TGTGCCAGCAGTTACGTTGGGAGGACGAACACTGAAGCTTTCTTT,CASSYVGRTNTEAFF
-,TRBJ2-7,-,TRBV5-1,TGCGCCAGCAGCCTAACAGCGCCTTCCTACGAGCAGTACTTC,CASSLTAPSYEQYF
-,TRBJ2-1,-,TRBV5-4,TGTGCCAGCAGCTTGGGCCTAGCGCGCGATGAGCAGTTCTTC,CASSLGLARDEQFF
TRBD1,TRBJ1-6,-,TRBV5-4,TGTGCCAGCAGCGGGACAGGGGATAATTCACCCCTCCACTTT,CASSGTGDNSPLHF
-,TRBJ1-2,-,TRBV20-1,TGCAGTGCTCAGTGGGTCGGCGGCTACACCTTC,CSAQWVGGYTF
-,TRBJ2-7,-,TRBV6-6,TGTGCCAGCAGTGTGGGCCCCGAGCAGTACTTC,CASSVGPEQYF
-,TRBJ2-7,-,TRBV6-1,TGTGCCAGCAGTGAAAAACGTAGGGGGAACTCCTACGAGCAGTACTTC,CASSEKRRGNSYEQYF
-,TRBJ2-7,once,TRBV30,TGTGCCTGGAGTGTGGCAGGGGAGCAGTACTTC,CAWSVAGEQYF
TRBD2,TRBJ2-3,-,TRBV19,TGTGCCAGTAGTAAAGGCCCAACGACCGGGAGGGTCACAGATACGCAGTATTTT,CASSKGPTTGRVTDTQYF
TRBD2,TRBJ2-1,-,TRBV18,TGTGCCAGCTCACCCGGGGGGTTGTGGCACAATGAGCAGTTCTTC,CASSPGGLWHNEQFF
-,TRBJ1-5,-,TRBV7-9,TGTGCCAGCAGCTGGGGGTCTCAGCCCCAGCATTTT,CASSWGSQPQHF
-,TRBJ2-2,-,TRBV19,TGTGCCAGTAGCGCGAGGGGACCTGGGACCGGGGAGCTGTTTTTT,CASSARGPGTGELFF
TRBD1,TRBJ2-2,-,TRBV11-3,TGTGCCAGCAGCCCGACAGGGACCGGGGAGCTGTTTTTT,CASSPTGTGELFF
-,TRBJ2-7,-,TRBV27,TGTGCCAGCAGTCCACGGACAGTTACCTACGAGCAGTACTTC,CASSPRTVTYEQYF
TRBD1,TRBJ1-1,-,TRBV6-5,TGTGCCAGCAGACGACAGGGCCGGACGAACACTGAAGCTTTCTTT,CASRRQGRTNTEAFF
-,TRBJ2-1,-,TRBV2,TGTGCCTCCGAGATCCGGGTCCTCAAAAACAATGAGCAGTTCTTC,CASEIRVLKNNEQFF
TRBD1,TRBJ1-5,once,TRBV27,TGTGCCAGCAGTAGATGGGGACAGGTAGTGGATCAGCCCCAGCATTTT,CASSRWGQVVDQPQHF
-,TRBJ1-1,-,TRBV11-2,TGTGCCAGCAGCTTAGATGCTAAGGGTAGGACTGAAGCTTTCTTT,CASSLDAKGRTEAFF
-,TRBJ2-3,-,TRBV5-1,TGCGCCAGCAAGGAGGGGAGCACAGATACGCAGTATTTT,CASKEGSTDTQYF
-,TRBJ2-3,-,TRBV5-1,TGCGCCAGCAGCCGGGAGCTTGGAGATACGCAGTATTTT,CASSRELGDTQYF
-,TRBJ2-5,-,TRBV19,TGTGCCAGTAGTATTCTGTTCACAGGGCTCCAAGAGACCCAGTACTTC,CASSILFTGLQETQYF
TRBD1,TRBJ2-3,-,TRBV7-9,TGTGCCAGCAGCCCCCGAGACAGGGGAAGCACAGATACGCAGTATTTT,CASSPRDRGSTDTQYF
-,TRBJ2-1,-,TRBV5-4,TGTGCCAGCAGCTTGGAGGCCGCGGTCAGCAGTGAGCAGTTCTTC,CASSLEAAVSSEQFF
-,TRBJ1-1,-,TRBV5-8,TGTGCCAGCGCCTTTAGGAACACTGAAGCTTTCTTT,CASAFRNTEAFF